The rows below give T cell receptor beta chains drawn from one sample of a study of T cells after posttransplantation cyclophosphamide. Produced via immunoSEQ multiplex PCR; TCRdb's table is partial and in-frame only. The table has 9,000 to 13,000 clones, 85% seen once. This sample comprised PBMCs, obtained roughly 2,000 days after allogeneic stem cell transplant with posttransplant cyclophosphamide. These receptor sequences come from a female patient aged 50-59 years who received an allogeneic stem cell transplant from a related donor, was CMV-positive, and had no GVHD. Certain T cells may be donor cells from the graft. CDR3s include the opening cysteine and the closing phenylalanine or tryptophan. D genes are given only for firm matches. Size is omitted from some rows. Given values are once, few, many or a class for expanded clones.

D,V,size,J,DNA,CDR3
-,TRBV18,-,TRBJ1-5,TGTGCCAGCTCAGGGGAGGGAGGACGCAATCAGCCCCAGCATTTT,CASSGEGGRNQPQHF
-,TRBV9,-,TRBJ2-7,TGTGCCAGCAGCCCCAGGAGGGGGAGGGTGGACGAGCAGTACTTC,CASSPRRGRVDEQYF
-,TRBV27,-,TRBJ2-5,TGTGCCAGCAGTCTCCGGAGGCAAGAGACCCAGTACTTC,CASSLRRQETQYF
TRBD1,TRBV27,-,TRBJ1-4,TGTGCCAGCAGTTCGGGACAGCCAGTCCGGAGGCTGTTTTTT,CASSSGQPVRRLFF
-,TRBV7-3,few,TRBJ2-2,TGTGCCAGCAGCTTAGTCGGGGGCGGGGAGCTGTTTTTT,CASSLVGGGELFF
-,TRBV7-3,-,TRBJ1-2,TGTGCCAGCAGCTTAAGGGCAGGGCGAACGGACTATGGCTACACCTTC,CASSLRAGRTDYGYTF
-,TRBV29-1,-,TRBJ2-7,TGCAGCGTTTCCAGGGGAGCCTACGAGCAGTACTTC,CSVSRGAYEQYF
-,TRBV6-6,-,TRBJ2-1,TGTGCCAGCAGTTACTCAATGGCCCGGCAGTTCTTC,CASSYSMARQFF
TRBD2,TRBV18,-,TRBJ2-1,TGTGCCAGCTCACCAAATCTAGCGGGAGCTGGCAATGAGCAGTTCTTC,CASSPNLAGAGNEQFF
TRBD1,TRBV6-5,-,TRBJ1-5,TGTGCCAGCAGTCGGGACAGGTTTAGAGATCAGCCCCAGCATTTT,CASSRDRFRDQPQHF
TRBD1,TRBV29-1,few,TRBJ2-7,TGCAGCGTTGAAGCGGACAGGGGGCAGGACGAGCAGTACTTC,CSVEADRGQDEQYF
TRBD2,TRBV6-5,once,TRBJ2-7,TGTGCCAGCAGTGGGACTAGCGGGTTCTACGAGCAGTACTTC,CASSGTSGFYEQYF
TRBD1,TRBV28,-,TRBJ2-7,TGTGCCAGCAGCCCGGGACAGGGGAGCTCCTACGAGCAGTACTTC,CASSPGQGSSYEQYF
-,TRBV5-1,-,TRBJ2-1,TGCGCCAGCAATTTGCGGACCTACGGGGATGAGCAGTTCTTC,CASNLRTYGDEQFF